This TCR beta chain is drawn from a study of technical replicates of blood from a few donors. Trimming stripped 1 base from V and 2 bases from J, with 12 bases between. Looked up from germline, CDR1 is SGHDN and CDR2 is FVKESK. The CDR3 is made up of 16 amino acids. Here immunoSEQ multiplex PCR was the method, and the copy in TCRdb shows in-frame clones only, minus some. This table has some 78,000 clones, 94% appearing once. This sequence originates from a human donor in good health. The genes are TRBV14 and TRBJ2-1; D is perhaps TRBD1 (6 bases). The specimen was T cells isolated from PBMCs. The CDR3 loop reads CASSQVAQGTYNEQFF. For the CDR3, the DNA is TGTGCCAGCAGCCAAGTAGCACAGGGTACCTACAATGAGCAGTTCTTC.